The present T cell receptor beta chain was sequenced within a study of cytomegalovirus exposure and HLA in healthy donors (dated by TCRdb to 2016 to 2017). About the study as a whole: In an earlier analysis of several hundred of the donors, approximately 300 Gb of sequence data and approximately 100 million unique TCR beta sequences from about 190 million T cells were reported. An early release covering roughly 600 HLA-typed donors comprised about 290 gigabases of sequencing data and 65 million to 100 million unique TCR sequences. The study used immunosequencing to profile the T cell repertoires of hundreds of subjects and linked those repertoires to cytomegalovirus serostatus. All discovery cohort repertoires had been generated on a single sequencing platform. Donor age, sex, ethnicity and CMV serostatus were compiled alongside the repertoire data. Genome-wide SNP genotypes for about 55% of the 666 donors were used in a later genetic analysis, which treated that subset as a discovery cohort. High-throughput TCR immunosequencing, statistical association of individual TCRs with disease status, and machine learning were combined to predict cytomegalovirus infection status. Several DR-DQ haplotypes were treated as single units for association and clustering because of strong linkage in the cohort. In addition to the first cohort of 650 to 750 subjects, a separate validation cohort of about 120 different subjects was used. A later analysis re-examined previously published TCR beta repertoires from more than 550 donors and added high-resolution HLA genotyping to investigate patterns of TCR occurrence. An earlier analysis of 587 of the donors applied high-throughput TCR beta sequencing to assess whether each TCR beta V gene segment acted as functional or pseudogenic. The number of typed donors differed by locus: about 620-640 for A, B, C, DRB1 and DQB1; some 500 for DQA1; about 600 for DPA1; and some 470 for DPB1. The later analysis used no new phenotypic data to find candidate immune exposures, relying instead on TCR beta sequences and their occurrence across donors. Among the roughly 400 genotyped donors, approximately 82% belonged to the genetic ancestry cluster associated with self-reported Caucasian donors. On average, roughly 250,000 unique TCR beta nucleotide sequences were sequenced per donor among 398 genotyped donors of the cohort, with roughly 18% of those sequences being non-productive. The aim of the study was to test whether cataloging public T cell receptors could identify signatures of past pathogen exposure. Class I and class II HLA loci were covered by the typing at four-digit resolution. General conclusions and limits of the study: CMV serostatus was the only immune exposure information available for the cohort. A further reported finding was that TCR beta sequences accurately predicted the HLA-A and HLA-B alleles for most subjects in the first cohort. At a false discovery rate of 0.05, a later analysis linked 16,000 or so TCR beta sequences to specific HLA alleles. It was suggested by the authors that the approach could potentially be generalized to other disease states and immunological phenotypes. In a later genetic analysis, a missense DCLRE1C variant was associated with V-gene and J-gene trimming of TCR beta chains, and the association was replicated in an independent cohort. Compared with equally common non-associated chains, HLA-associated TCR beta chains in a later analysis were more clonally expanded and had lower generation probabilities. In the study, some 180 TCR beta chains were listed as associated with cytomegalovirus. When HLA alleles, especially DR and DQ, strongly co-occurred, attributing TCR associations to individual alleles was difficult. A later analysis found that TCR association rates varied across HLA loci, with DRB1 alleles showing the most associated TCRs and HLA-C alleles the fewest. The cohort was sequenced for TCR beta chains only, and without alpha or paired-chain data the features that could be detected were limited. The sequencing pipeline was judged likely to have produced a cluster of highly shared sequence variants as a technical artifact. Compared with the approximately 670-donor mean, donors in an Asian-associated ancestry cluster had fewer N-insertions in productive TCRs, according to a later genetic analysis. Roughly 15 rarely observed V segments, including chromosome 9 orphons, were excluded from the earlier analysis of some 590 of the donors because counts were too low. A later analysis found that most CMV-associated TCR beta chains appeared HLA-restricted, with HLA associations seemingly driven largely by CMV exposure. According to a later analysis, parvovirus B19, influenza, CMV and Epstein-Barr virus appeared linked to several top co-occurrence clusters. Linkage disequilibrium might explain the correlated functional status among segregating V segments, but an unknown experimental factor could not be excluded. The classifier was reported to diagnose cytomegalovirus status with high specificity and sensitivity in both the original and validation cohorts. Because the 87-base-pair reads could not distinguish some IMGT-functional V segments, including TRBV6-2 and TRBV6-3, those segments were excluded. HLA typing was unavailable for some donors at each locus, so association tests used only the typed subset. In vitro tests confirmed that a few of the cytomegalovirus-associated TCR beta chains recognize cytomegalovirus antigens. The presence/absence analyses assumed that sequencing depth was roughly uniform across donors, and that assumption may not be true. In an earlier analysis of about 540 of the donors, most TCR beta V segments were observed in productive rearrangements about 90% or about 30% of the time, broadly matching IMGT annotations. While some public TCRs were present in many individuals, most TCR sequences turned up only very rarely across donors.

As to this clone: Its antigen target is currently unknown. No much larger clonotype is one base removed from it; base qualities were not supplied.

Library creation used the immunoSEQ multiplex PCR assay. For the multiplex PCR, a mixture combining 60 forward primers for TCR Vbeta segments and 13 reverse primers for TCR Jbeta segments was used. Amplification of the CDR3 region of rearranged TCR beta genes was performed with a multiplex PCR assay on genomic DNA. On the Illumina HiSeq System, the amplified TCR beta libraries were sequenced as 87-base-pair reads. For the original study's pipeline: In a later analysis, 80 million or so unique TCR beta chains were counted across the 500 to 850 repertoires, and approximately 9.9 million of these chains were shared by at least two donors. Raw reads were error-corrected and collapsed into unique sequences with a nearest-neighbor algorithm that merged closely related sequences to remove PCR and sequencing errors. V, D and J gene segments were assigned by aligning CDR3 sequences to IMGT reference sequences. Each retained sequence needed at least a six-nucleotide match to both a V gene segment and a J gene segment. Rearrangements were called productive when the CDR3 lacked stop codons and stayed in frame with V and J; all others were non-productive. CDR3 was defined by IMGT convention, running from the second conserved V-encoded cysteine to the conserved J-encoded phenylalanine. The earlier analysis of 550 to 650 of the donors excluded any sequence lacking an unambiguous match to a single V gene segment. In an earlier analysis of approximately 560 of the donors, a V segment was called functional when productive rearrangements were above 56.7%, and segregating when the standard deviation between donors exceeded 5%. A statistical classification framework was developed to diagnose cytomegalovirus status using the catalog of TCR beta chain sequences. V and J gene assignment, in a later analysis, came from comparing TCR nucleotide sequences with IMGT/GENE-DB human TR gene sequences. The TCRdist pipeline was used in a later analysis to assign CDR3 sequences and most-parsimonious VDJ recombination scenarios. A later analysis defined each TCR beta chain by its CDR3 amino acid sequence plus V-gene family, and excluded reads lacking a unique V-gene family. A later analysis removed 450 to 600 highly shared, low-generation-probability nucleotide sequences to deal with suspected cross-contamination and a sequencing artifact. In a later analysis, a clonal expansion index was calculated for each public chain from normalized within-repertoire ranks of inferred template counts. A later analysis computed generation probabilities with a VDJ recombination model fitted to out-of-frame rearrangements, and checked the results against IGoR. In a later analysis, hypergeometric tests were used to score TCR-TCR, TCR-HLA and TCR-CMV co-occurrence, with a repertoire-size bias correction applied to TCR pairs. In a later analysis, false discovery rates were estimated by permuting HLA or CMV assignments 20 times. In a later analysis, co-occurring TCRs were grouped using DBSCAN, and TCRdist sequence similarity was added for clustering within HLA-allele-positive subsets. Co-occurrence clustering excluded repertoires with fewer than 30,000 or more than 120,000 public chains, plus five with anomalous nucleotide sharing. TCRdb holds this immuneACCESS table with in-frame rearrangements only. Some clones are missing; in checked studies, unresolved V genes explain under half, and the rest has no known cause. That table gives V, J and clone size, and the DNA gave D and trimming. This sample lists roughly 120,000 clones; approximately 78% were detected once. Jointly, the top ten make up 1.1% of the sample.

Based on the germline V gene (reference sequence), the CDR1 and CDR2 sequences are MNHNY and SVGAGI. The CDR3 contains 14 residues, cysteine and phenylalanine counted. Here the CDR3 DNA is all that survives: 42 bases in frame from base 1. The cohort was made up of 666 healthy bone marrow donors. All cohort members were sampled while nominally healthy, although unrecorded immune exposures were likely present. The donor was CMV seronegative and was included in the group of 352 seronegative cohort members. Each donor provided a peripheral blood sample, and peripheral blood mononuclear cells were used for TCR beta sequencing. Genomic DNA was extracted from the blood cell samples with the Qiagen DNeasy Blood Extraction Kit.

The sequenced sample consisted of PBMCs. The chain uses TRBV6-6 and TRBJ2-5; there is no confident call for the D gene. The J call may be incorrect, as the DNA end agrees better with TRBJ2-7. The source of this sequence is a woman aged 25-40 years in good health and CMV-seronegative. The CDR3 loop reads CASSYSIGQTEQYF. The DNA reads TGTGCCAGCAGTTACTCGATTGGGCAGACCGAGCAGTACTTC.